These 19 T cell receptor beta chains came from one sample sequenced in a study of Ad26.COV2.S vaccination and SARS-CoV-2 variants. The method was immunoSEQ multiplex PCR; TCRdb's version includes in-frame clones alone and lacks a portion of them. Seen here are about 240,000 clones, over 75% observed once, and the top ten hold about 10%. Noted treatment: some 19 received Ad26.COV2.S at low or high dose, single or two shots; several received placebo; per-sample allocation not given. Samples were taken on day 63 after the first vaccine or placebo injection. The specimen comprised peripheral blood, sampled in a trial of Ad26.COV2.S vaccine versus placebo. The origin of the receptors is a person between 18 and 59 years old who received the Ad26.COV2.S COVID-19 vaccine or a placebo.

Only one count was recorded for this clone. The DNA of the CDR3 is TGTGCCAGCAGCTTAACAGGGCGAGATCAGCCCCAGCATTTT. The encoded protein is CASSLTGRDQPQHF. This chain joins TRBV7-9 and TRBJ1-5; D may be TRBD1 (6 bases). CDR3 length: 14 residues. The V end was cut by 2 bases, the J end by 5 bases, with 10 bases between. CDR1 is SEHNR, CDR2 FQNEAQ, per germline (reference sequence). Based on the CDR3 plus reference TRBV7-9 and TRBJ1-5, the full variable domain is DTGVSQNPRHKITKRGQNVTFRCDPISEHNRLYWYRQTLGQGPEFLTYFQNEAQLEKSRLLSDRFSAERPKGSFSTLEIQRTEQGDSAMYLCASSLTGRDQPQHFGDGTRLSIL.

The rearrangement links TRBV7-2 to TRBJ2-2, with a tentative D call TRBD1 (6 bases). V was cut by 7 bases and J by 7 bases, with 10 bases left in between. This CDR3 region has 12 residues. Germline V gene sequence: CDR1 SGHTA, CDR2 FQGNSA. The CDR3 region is CASTLRGGELFF. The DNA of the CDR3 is TGTGCCAGCACCCTCAGGGGCGGGGAGCTGTTTTTT.

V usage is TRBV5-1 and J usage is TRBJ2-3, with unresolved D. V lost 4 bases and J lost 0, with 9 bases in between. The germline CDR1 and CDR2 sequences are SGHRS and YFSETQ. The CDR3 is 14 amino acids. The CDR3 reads CASSLGSSTDTQYF. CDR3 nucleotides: TGCGCCAGCAGCCTCGGTTCTAGCACAGATACGCAGTATTTT.

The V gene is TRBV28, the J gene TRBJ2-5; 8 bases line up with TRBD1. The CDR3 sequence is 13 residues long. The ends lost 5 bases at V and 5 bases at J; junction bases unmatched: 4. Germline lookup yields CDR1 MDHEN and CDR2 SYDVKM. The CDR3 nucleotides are TGTGCCAGCAGTACAGGGGGTATGGAGACCCAGTACTTC. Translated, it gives CASSTGGMETQYF.

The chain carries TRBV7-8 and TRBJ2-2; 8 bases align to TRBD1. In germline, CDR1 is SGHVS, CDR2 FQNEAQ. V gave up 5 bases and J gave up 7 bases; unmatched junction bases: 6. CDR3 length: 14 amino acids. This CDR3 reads CASSVNRGNGELFF. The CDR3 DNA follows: TGTGCCAGCAGCGTAAACAGGGGGAACGGGGAGCTGTTTTTT.

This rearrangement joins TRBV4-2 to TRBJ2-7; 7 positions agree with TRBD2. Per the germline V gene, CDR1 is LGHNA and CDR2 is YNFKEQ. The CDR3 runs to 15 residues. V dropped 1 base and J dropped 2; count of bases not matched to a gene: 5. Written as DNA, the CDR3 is TGTGCCAGCAGCCAAGTTGAGGGGAGGGCCTACGAGCAGTACTTC. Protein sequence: CASSQVEGRAYEQYF.

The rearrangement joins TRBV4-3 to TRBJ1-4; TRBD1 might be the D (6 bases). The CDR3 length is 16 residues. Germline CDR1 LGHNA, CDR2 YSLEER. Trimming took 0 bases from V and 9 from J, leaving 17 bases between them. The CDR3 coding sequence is TGCGCCAGCAGCCAAGATCGAGGAGTGGGGGCTAAAAAACTGTTTTTT. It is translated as CASSQDRGVGAKKLFF.

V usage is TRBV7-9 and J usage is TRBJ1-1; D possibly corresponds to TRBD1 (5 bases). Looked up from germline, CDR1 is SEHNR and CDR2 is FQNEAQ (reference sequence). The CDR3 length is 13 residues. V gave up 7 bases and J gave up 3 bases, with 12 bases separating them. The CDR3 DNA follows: TGTGCCAGCAATCCCCAGGGTGACACTGAAGCTTTCTTT. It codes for CASNPQGDTEAFF.

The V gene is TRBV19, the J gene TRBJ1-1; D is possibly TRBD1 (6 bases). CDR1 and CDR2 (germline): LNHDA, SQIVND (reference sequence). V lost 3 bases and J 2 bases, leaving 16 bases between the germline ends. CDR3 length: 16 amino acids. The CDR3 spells CASSIGPGTTNTEAFF. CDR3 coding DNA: TGTGCCAGTAGTATTGGGCCAGGGACAACAAACACTGAAGCTTTCTTT.

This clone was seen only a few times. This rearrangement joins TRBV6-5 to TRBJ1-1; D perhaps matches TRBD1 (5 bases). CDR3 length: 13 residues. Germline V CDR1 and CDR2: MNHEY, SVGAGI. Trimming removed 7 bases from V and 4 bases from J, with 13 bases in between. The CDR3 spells CASNLGGSTEAFF. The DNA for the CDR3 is TGTGCCAGCAACTTGGGGGGTAGCACTGAAGCTTTCTTT.

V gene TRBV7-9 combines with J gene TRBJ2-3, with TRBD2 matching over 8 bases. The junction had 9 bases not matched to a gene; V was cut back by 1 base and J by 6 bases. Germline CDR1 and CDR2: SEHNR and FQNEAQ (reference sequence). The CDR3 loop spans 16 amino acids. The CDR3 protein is CASSLEAGARADTQYF. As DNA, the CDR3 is TGTGCCAGCAGCTTAGAAGCGGGAGCGCGAGCGGATACGCAGTATTTT.

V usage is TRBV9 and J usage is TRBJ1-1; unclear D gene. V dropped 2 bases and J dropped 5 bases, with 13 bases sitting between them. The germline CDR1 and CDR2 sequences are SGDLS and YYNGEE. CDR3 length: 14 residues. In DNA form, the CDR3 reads TGTGCCAGCAGCGTTGACCCCAGGTGGACTGAAGCTTTCTTT. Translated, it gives CASSVDPRWTEAFF. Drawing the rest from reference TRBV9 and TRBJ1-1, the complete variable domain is DSGVTQTPKHLITATGQRVTLRCSPRSGDLSVYWYQQSLDQGLQFLIQYYNGEERAKGNILERFSAQQFPDLHSELNLSSLELGDSALYFCASSVDPRWTEAFFGQGTRLTVV.

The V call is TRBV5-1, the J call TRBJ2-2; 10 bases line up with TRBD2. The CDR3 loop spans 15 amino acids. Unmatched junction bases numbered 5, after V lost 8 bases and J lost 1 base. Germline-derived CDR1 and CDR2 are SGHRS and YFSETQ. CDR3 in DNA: TGCGCCAGACCTACTAGCGGGATGAACACCGGGGAGCTGTTTTTT. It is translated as CARPTSGMNTGELFF.

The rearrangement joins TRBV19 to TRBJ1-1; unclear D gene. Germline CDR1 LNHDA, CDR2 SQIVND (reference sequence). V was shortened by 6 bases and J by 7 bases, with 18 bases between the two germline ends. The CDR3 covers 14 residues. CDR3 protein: CASRGGSLPGEAFF. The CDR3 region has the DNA TGTGCCAGTAGAGGCGGCAGCCTCCCCGGTGAAGCTTTCTTT.

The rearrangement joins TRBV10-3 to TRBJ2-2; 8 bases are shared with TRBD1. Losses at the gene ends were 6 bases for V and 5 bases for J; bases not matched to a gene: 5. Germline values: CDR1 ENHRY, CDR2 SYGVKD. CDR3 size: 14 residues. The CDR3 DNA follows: TGTGCCATCAGAGGACAGGGCCGGACCGGGGAGCTGTTTTTT. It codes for CAIRGQGRTGELFF.

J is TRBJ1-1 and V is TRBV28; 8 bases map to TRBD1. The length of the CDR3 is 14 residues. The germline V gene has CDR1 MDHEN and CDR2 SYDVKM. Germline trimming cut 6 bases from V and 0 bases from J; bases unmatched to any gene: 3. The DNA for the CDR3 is TGTGCCAGCAGGGGGACAGGCCTGAACACTGAAGCTTTCTTT. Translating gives CASRGTGLNTEAFF.

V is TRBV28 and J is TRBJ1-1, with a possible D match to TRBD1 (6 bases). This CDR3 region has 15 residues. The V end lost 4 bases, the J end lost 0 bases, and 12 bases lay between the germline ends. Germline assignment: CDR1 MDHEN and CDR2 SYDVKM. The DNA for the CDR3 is TGTGCCAGCAGTTCCTCGGGACACCTGAACACTGAAGCTTTCTTT. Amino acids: CASSSSGHLNTEAFF.

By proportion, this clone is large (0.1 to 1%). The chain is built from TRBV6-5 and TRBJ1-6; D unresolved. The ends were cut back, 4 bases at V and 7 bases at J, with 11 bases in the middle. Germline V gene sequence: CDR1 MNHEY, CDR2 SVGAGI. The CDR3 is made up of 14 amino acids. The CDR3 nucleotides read TGTGCCAGCAGTTGGGGAATGGTAAATTCACCCCTCCACTTT. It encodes CASSWGMVNSPLHF.

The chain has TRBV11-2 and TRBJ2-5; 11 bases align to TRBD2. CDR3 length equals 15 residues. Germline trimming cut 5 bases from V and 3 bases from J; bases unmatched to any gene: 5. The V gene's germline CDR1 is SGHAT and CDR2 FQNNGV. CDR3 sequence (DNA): TGTGCCAGCAGCGTAGCGGGGGGGGGAGAAGAGACCCAGTACTTC. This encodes CASSVAGGGEETQYF. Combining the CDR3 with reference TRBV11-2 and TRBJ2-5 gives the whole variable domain EAGVAQSPRYKIIEKRQSVAFWCNPISGHATLYWYQQILGQGPKLLIQFQNNGVVDDSQLPKDRFSAERLKGVDSTLKIQPAKLEDSAVYLCASSVAGGGEETQYFGPGTRLLVL.